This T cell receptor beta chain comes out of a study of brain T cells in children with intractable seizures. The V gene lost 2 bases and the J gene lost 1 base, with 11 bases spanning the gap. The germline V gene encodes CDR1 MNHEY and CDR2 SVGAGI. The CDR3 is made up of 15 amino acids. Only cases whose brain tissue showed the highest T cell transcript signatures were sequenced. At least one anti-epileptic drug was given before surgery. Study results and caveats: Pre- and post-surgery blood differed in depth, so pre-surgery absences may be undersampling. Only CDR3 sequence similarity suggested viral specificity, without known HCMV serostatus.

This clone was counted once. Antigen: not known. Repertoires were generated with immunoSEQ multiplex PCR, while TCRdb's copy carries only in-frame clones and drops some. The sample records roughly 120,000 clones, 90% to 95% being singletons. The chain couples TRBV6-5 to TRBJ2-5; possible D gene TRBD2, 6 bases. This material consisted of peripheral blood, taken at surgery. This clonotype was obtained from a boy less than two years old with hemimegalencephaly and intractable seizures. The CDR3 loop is CASSYGAGSQETQYF. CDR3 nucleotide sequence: TGTGCCAGCAGTTACGGAGCGGGCAGCCAAGAGACCCAGTACTTC.